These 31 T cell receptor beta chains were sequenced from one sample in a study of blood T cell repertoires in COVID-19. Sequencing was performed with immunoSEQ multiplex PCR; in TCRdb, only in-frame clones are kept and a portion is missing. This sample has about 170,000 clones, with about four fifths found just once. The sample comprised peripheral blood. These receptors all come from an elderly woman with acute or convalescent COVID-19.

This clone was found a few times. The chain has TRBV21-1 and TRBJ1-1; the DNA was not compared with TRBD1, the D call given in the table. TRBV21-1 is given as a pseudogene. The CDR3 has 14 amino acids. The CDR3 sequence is CASSWDRVETEAFF. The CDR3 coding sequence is TGTGCCAGCAGCTGGGACAGGGTTGAAACTGAAGCTTTCTTT.

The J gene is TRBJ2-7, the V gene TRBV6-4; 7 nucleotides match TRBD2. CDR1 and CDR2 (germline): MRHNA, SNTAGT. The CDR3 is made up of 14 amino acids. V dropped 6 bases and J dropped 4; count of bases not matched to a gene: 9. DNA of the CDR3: TGTGCCAGCAGGTGGGGCGGGGGTTGTTACGAGCAGTACTTC. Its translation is CASRWGGGCYEQYF.

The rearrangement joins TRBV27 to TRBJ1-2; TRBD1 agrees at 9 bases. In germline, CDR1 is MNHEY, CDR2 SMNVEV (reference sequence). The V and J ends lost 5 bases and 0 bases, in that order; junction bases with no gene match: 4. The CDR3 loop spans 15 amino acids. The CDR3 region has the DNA TGTGCCAGCAGTGAGACAGGGGGAGCTAACTATGGCTACACCTTC. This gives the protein CASSETGGANYGYTF.

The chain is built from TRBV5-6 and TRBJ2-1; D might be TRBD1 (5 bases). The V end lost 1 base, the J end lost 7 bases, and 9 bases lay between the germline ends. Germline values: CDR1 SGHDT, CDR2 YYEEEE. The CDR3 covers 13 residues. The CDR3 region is CASSLQTGNEQFF. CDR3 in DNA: TGTGCCAGCAGCTTGCAAACAGGTAATGAGCAGTTCTTC.

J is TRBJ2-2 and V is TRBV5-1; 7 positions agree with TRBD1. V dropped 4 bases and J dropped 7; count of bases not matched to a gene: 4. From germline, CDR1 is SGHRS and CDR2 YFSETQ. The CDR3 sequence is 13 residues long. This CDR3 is CASSPQGVGELFF. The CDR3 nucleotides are TGCGCCAGCAGCCCTCAGGGGGTCGGGGAGCTGTTTTTT.

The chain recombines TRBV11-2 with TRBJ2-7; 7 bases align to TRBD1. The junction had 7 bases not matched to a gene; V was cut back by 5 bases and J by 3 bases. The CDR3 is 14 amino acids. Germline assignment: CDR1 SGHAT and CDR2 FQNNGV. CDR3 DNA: TGTGCCAGCAGCCCCCTGGACAGGCTCTACGAGCAGTACTTC. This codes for CASSPLDRLYEQYF.

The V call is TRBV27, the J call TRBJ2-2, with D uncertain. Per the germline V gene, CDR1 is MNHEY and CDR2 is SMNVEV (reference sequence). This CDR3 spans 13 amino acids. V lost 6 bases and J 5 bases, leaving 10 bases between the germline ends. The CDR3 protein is CASRRQGTGELFF. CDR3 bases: TGTGCCAGCAGGAGGCAAGGAACCGGGGAGCTGTTTTTT.

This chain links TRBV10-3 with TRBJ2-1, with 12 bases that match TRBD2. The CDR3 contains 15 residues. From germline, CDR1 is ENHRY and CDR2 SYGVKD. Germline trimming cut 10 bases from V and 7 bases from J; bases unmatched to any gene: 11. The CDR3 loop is CATIPTSGGPNEQFF. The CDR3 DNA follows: TGTGCCACCATCCCAACTAGCGGGGGGCCGAATGAGCAGTTCTTC.

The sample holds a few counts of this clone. The CDR3: CATEGQGGSGNTIYF. DNA of the CDR3: TGTGCCACGGAAGGACAAGGTGGCTCTGGAAACACCATATATTTT. The gene calls are TRBV6-5 and TRBJ1-3; TRBD1 might be the D (5 bases). The CDR3 runs 15 residues. Per the germline V gene, CDR1 is MNHEY and CDR2 is SVGAGI. Trimming stripped 10 bases from V and 0 bases from J, with 16 bases between.

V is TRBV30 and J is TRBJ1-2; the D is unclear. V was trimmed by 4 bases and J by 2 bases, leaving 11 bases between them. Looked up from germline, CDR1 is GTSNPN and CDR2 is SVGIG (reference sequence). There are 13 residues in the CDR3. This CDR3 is CAWTLHPNYGYTF. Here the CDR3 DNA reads TGTGCCTGGACCTTACATCCCAACTATGGCTACACCTTC.

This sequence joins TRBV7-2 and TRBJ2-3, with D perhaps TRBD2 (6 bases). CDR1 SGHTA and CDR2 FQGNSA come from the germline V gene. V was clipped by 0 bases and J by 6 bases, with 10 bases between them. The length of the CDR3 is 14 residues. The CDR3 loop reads CASSLARSGDTQYF. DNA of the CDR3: TGTGCCAGCAGCTTAGCCAGGAGCGGGGATACGCAGTATTTT.

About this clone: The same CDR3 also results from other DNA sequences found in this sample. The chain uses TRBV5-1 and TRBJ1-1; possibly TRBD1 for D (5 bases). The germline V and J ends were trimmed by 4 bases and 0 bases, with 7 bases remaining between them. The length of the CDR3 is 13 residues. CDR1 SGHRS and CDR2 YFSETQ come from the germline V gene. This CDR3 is CASSLTVNTEAFF. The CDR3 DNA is TGCGCCAGCAGCCTGACAGTGAACACTGAAGCTTTCTTT.

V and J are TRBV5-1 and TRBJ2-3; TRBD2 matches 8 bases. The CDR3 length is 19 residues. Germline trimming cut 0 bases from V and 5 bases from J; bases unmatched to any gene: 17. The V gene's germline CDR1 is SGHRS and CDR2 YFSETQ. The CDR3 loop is CASSLGDLVSGGMVDTQYF. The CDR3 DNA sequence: TGCGCCAGCAGCTTGGGGGATCTGGTGAGCGGGGGAATGGTAGATACGCAGTATTTT.

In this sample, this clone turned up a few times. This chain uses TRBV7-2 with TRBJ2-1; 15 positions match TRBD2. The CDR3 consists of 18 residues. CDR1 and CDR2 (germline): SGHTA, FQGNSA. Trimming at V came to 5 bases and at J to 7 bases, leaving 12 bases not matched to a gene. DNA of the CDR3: TGTGCCAGCAGCCGGGGGACTAGCGGGAGGAGGCTAAGTAATGAGCAGTTCTTC. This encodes CASSRGTSGRRLSNEQFF.

The CDR3 nucleotides read TGTGCCAGCAGCTCTCGGGGGGGCTACACCTTC. Its protein is CASSSRGGYTF. V usage is TRBV6-5 and J usage is TRBJ1-2, with D possibly matching TRBD1 (5 bases). The CDR3 contains 11 residues. Germline CDR1 is MNHEY and CDR2 is SVGAGI. Trimming shortened V by 6 bases and J by 8 bases, and 10 bases separated the two germline ends.

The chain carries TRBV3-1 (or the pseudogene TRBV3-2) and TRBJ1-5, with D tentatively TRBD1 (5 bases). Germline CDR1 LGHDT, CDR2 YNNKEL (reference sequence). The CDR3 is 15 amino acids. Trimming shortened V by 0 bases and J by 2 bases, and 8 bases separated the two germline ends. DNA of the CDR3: TGTGCCAGCAGCCAAGAGTCGGGGGGCAATCAGCCCCAGCATTTT. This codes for CASSQESGGNQPQHF.

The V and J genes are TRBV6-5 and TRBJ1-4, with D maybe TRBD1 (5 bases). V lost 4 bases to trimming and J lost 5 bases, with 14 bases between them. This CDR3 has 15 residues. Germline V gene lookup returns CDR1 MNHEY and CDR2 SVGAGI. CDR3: CASSSSTGGNEKLFF. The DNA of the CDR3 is TGTGCCAGCAGTTCCTCGACGGGGGGAAATGAAAAACTGTTTTTT.

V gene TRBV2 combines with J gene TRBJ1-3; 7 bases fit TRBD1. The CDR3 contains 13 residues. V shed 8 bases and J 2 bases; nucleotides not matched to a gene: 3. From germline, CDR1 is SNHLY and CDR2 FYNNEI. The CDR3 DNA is TGTGCCAGCTCCGGGACAGCTGGAAACACCATATATTTT. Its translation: CASSGTAGNTIYF.

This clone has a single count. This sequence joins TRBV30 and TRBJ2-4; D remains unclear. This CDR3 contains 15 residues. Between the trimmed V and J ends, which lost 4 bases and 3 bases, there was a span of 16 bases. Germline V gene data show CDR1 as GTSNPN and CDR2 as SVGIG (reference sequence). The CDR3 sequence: CAWNEPFSSKNIQYF. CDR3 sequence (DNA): TGTGCCTGGAACGAACCGTTTTCTAGCAAAAACATTCAGTACTTC.

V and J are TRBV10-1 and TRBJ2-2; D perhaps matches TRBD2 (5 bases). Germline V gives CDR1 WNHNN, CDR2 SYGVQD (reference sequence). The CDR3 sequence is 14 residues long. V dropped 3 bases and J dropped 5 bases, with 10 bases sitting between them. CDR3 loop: CASSESGNTGELFF. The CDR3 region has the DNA TGCGCCAGCAGTGAATCCGGGAATACCGGGGAGCTGTTTTTT.

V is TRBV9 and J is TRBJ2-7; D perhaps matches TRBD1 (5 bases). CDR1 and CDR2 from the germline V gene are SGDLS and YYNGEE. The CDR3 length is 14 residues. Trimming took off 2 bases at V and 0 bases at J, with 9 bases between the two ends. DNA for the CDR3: TGTGCCAGCAGCGTGGACACGAGCTCCTACGAGCAGTACTTC. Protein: CASSVDTSSYEQYF. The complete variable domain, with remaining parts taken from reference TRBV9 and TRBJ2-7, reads DSGVTQTPKHLITATGQRVTLRCSPRSGDLSVYWYQQSLDQGLQFLIQYYNGEERAKGNILERFSAQQFPDLHSELNLSSLELGDSALYFCASSVDTSSYEQYFGPGTRLTVT.

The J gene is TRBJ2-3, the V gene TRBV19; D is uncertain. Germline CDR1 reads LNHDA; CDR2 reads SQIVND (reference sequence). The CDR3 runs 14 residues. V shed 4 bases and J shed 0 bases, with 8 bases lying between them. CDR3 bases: TGTGCCAGTAGTACCCAGACAAGCACAGATACGCAGTATTTT. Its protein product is CASSTQTSTDTQYF.

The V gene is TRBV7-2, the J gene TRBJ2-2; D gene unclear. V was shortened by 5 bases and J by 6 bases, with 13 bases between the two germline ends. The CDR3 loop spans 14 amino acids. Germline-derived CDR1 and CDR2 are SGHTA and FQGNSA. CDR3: CASSPWASPGELFF. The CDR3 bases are TGTGCCAGCAGCCCATGGGCCAGCCCCGGGGAGCTGTTTTTT.

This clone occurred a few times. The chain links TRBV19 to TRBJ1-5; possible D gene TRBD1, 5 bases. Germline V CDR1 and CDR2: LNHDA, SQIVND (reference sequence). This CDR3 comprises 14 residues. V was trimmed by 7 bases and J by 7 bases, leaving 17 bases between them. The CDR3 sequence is CASTQLGGNQPQHF. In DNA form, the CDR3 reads TGTGCCAGTACCCAACTCGGGGGGAACCAGCCCCAGCATTTT.

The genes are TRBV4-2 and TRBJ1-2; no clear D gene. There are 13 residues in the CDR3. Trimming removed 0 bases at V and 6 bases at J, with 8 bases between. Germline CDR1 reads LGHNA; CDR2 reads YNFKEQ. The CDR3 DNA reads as TGTGCCAGCAGCCAAGATCGAGGCGATGGCTACACCTTC. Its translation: CASSQDRGDGYTF.

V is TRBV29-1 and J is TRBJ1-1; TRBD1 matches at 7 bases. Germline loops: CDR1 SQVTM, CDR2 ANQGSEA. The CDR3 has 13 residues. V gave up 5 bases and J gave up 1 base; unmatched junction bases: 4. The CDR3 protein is CSVSRQGNTEAFF. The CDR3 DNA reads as TGCAGCGTTTCCCGACAGGGGAACACTGAAGCTTTCTTT. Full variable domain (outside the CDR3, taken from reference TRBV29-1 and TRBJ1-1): SAVISQKPSRDICQRGTSLTIQCQVDSQVTMMFWYRQQPGQSLTLIATANQGSEATYESGFVIDKFPISRPNLTFSTLTVSNMSPEDSSIYLCSVSRQGNTEAFFGQGTRLTVV.

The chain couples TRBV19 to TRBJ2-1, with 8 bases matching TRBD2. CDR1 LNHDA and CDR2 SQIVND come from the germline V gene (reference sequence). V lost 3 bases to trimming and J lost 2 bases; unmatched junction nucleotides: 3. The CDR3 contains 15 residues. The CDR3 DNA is TGTGCCAGTAGTATTATTAGCGGGACCTACAATGAGCAGTTCTTC. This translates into CASSIISGTYNEQFF.

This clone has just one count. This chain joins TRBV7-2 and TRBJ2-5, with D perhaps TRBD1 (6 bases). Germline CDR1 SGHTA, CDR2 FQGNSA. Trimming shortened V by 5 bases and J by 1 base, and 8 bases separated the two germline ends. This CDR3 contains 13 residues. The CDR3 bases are TGTGCCAGCAGCACAGGGTTCCAAGAGACCCAGTACTTC. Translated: CASSTGFQETQYF.

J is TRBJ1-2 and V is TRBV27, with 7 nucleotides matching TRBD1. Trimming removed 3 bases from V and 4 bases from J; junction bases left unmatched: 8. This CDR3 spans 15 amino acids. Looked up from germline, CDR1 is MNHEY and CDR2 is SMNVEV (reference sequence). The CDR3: CASSFQGVLAYGYTF. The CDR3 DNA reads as TGTGCCAGCAGTTTCCAGGGGGTCCTGGCCTATGGCTACACCTTC.

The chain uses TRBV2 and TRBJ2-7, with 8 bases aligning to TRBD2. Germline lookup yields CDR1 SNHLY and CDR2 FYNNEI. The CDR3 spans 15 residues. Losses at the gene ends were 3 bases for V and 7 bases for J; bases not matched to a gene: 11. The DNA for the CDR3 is TGTGCCAGCAGTGAGCGAGGGACTAGATACGAGGAGCAGTACTTC. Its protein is CASSERGTRYEEQYF.

The CDR3 sequence: CASSYTSGTQETQYF. In nucleotides, the CDR3 is TGTGCCAGCAGCTATACTAGCGGGACACAAGAGACCCAGTACTTC. The chain combines TRBV7-6 with TRBJ2-5, with TRBD2 matching 10 bases. The germline CDR1 and CDR2 sequences are SGHVS and FNYEAQ. V gave up 4 bases and J gave up 2 bases; unmatched junction bases: 4. The CDR3 is 15 amino acids.